The clone carrying this TCR beta chain occurred a few times. What it recognizes is unknown. The entry originates in a study of CD8 T cells in ankylosing spondylitis. Study-wide findings and caveats: Ankylosing spondylitis blood appeared to be characterized by a TCR beta motif of 8 or 9 highly homologous variants. Peripheral blood held disease-linked clones only at relatively low frequency, and these were CD8+. Significantly higher representation of disease-linked clones was reported for matched ankylosing spondylitis synovial fluid.

Scientists made TCR beta libraries using quantitative 5'-RACE with molecular barcodes. TCRdb reanalysed the 5' RACE reads using MiXCR and keeps one entry per CDR3 protein. Of 200,000 to 300,000 distinct CDR3 sequences listed, 20% to 30% were seen once; the top ten hold about 0.6%. Trimming pared 0 bases from V and 0 bases from J, leaving 3 bases between. The CDR3 runs 12 residues. The germline CDR1 and CDR2 sequences are DFQATT and SNEGSKA (reference sequence). The sequenced sample consisted of blood, either unsorted or a sorted T cell fraction (not recorded which). The J gene is TRBJ2-7, the V gene TRBV20-1; D is undetermined. This sequence originates from a male donor with ankylosing spondylitis or in good health (not recorded which). This chain's CDR3 is CSARETSYEQYF. CDR3 in DNA: TGCAGTGCTAGAGAGACCTCCTACGAGCAGTACTTC.